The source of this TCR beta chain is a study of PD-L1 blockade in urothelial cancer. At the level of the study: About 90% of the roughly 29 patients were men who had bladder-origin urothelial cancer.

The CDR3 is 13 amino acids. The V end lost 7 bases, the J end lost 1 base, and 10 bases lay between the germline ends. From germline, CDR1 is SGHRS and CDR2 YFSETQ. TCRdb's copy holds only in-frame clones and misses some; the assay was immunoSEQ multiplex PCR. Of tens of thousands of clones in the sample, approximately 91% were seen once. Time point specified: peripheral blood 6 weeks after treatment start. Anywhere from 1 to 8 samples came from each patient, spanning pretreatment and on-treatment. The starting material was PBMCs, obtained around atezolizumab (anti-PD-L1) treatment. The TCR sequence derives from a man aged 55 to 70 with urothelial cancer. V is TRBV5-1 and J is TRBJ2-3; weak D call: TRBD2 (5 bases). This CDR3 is CASGWGGTDTQYF. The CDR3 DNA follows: TGCGCCAGCGGCTGGGGAGGCACAGATACGCAGTATTTT. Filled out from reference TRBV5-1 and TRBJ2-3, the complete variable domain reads KAGVTQTPRYLIKTRGQQVTLSCSPISGHRSVSWYQQTPGQGLQFLFEYFSETQRNKGNFPGRFSGRQFSNSRSEMNVSTLELGDSALYLCASGWGGTDTQYFGPGTRLTVL.